Listed below are T cell receptor beta chains from one sample, sequenced in a study of blood T cells in healthy people across ages. TCRdb recomputed calls from the 5' RACE reads with MiXCR, one row per CDR3 protein. The table has 1.4 million or so distinct CDR3 sequences, under 55% seen once. Material: blood. The receptors here all came from a woman aged 18-29 years in good health. CDR3s leave out the opening cysteine and the closing phenylalanine or tryptophan. Clone size, where shown, is once, few, many, or a class for clones that have expanded.

cdr3_aa: SASSRFNYGYT
v_call: TRBV20-1
j_call: TRBJ1-2
clone_size: once

cdr3_aa: ASSANRGKETQY
v_call: TRBV7-2
j_call: TRBJ2-5
clone_size: many

cdr3_aa: ASSLVPPCYEQY
v_call: TRBV11-2
j_call: TRBJ2-7
clone_size: .

cdr3_aa: AWTAQGGDGYT
v_call: TRBV30
j_call: TRBJ1-2
clone_size: .

cdr3_aa: ASSQDGVGATPYEQY
v_call: TRBV3-1
j_call: TRBJ2-7
clone_size: .

cdr3_aa: ASHSTGGSNGYT
v_call: TRBV27
j_call: TRBJ1-2
clone_size: .

cdr3_aa: ASSLDLGANTEAF
v_call: TRBV7-2
j_call: TRBJ1-1
clone_size: .

cdr3_aa: ASSSVAGTSKETQY
v_call: TRBV28
j_call: TRBJ2-5
clone_size: few

cdr3_aa: ASSERREGRHNEQF
v_call: TRBV6-1
j_call: TRBJ2-1
clone_size: few

cdr3_aa: ASSTLAGTLDEQF
v_call: TRBV27
j_call: TRBJ2-1
clone_size: .

cdr3_aa: SARDRQGQETQY
v_call: TRBV20-1
j_call: TRBJ2-5
clone_size: .

cdr3_aa: SARFQPGQGLSNEKLF
v_call: TRBV20-1
j_call: TRBJ1-4
clone_size: .

cdr3_aa: ASTLWGDEYEQY
v_call: TRBV28
j_call: TRBJ2-7
clone_size: .

cdr3_aa: ASSLRRFQGSYNEQF
v_call: TRBV4-1
j_call: TRBJ2-1
clone_size: few

cdr3_aa: ASRAGQGSSVRDTQY
v_call: TRBV6-6
j_call: TRBJ2-3
clone_size: .

cdr3_aa: ASRSLAGPSGNEQY
v_call: TRBV11-2
j_call: TRBJ2-5
clone_size: .

cdr3_aa: ASSVTRTYEQY
v_call: TRBV2
j_call: TRBJ2-7
clone_size: .

cdr3_aa: ASSYSAQGWYGYT
v_call: TRBV6-5
j_call: TRBJ1-2
clone_size: .

cdr3_aa: ASSPRGYLYGYT
v_call: TRBV7-8
j_call: TRBJ1-2
clone_size: few

cdr3_aa: ASSLALRTSNYGYT
v_call: TRBV7-2
j_call: TRBJ1-2
clone_size: .

cdr3_aa: ASTTTSGGYEQF
v_call: TRBV25-1
j_call: TRBJ2-1
clone_size: few

cdr3_aa: SAYELLNTEAF
v_call: TRBV20-1
j_call: TRBJ1-1
clone_size: .

cdr3_aa: ASSYPDSIRGETQY
v_call: TRBV6-2/TRBV6-3
j_call: TRBJ2-5
clone_size: many

cdr3_aa: AISEGGWARTDTQY
v_call: TRBV10-3
j_call: TRBJ2-3
clone_size: many

cdr3_aa: ASSSTTIPTYNEQF
v_call: TRBV18
j_call: TRBJ2-1
clone_size: .

cdr3_aa: SASWQGSHYEQY
v_call: TRBV20-1
j_call: TRBJ2-7
clone_size: .